Reported below is one T cell receptor (beta chain). This clonotype was picked up one time. It has no known antigen specificity. No base-level quality is on record; no much larger clone is a single base apart. On its own, one read is weak support. This specimen belongs to a study of T cells in Graves' hyperthyroidism and ophthalmopathy (dated by TCRdb to the late 2010s). About the investigation overall: To identify TCR V-J signatures that set the groups apart, the researchers used a discovery cohort of 90 to 100 patients, made up of 40 to 45 with Graves' ophthalmopathy and 57 with stable Graves' hyperthyroidism. The 85 to 100 discovery patients were randomly split 7:3 into training and test sets. TCR Vbeta CDR3 sequencing of roughly 140 peripheral blood samples (43 ophthalmopathy, about 75 hyperthyroidism and approximately 17 progressor patients) is reported in the paper. After blood sampling, hyperthyroidism patients were treated with methimazole at a starting dose of 30 mg daily, and ophthalmopathy patients were treated with high-dose intravenous methylprednisolone. In about 6 Graves' hyperthyroidism patients, the study also compared T-cell repertoires from thyroid tissue with T-cell repertoires from blood. Prospective prediction of ophthalmopathy was tested in an independent validation cohort of approximately 19 hyperthyroidism patients and 17 patients who later progressed to ophthalmopathy. The paper's findings and limits, for the study overall: Sample size was not statistically predetermined, and investigators were not blinded to group allocation. In validation, the model predicted progression to ophthalmopathy with 60% to 71% sensitivity and 72% to 75% specificity, a median of around six months before onset. Most expanded thyroid clonotypes (frequency above 0.001) were also detected in blood, suggesting blood repertoires may reflect thyroid immune responses. A 13 V-J signature model separated ophthalmopathy from stable hyperthyroidism, with just over 85% sensitivity and about 81% specificity in cross-validation and 80%/75% in testing.

The TCR beta CDR3 regions were amplified from RNA transcripts. A first-round RT-PCR of the TCR CDR3 used the HTBI primer set with the Qiagen OneStep RT-PCR kit. Libraries were constructed in a second round of multiplex PCR, after which size selection and purification were performed. The libraries were sequenced on an Illumina HiSeq2000 using paired-end 100 bp reads. The authors processed their data as follows. SOAPnuke was used to process the raw data, with reads discarded if the reads contained adapters or uncalled bases, had a mean Phred below 15, or lacked an exact constant-primer or identifier match. COPE v1.2.5 was used to merge high-quality paired reads, and clonotypes were defined as unique nucleotide sequences. Clonotypes were aligned to IMGT TRBV, TRBD and TRBJ reference segments using MiTCR v1.1. Analysis was restricted to V-J combinations with a frequency above 0.0001, which covered 98% to 99.2% of repertoires. A TCS score was defined as the ratio between F50 (clonal expansion) and ExV (chaos), using BLOSUM62-based TCRdist between CDR3 peptides within each V-J. Welch's t-statistics and random forest reduced approximately 520 V-J features to 10 to 15, which were used in a naive Bayes classifier (R e1071). The public reads were reanalyzed by TCRdb: fastp trimming at Q25, MiXCR alignment, in-frame beta chains only. Every CDR3 protein is listed once, alongside the most common genes and DNA of its rows. These V and J calls are TCRdb output, not the study's own analysis. Within this sample are some 510,000 distinct CDR3 sequences, with about 45% of them counted one time only. The top ten constitute 8.2% of the sample.

The germline V gene (reference sequence) yields SEHNR for CDR1 and FQNEAQ for CDR2. At the junction V is shortened by 6 bases and J by 3 bases; bases outside the gene matches: 10. The CDR3 holds 16 amino acids from the cysteine to the phenylalanine. Solely the CDR3 DNA is kept, with 48 bases framed from the first base. Stable Graves' hyperthyroidism was defined as no progression to ophthalmopathy during 18 months of follow-up. Hyperthyroidism patients were newly diagnosed, with disease duration under 2 months, and aged 18 to 65 years. Any patient with an uncontrolled infection, another autoimmune disease, pregnancy or lactation was excluded. Diagnoses were based on clinical symptoms, serum thyroxine and TRAb, thyroid ultrasound and orbital computed tomography. Trizol reagent was used to extract total RNA, and RNA quality was then checked on an Agilent 2100 Bioanalyzer.

Sequencing was done on a sample of peripheral blood or thyroid tissue (not recorded which). Recombination joined TRBV7-9 with TRBJ1-5; 8 nucleotides in the junction match TRBD1. The sequence was collected from a woman between 18 and 30 years old with Graves' hyperthyroidism. Donor details come from another sample of the same person, matched by shared clones. The CDR3: CASSLAGTGNNQPQHF. The nucleotide sequence reads TGTGCCAGCAGTTTGGCCGGGACAGGAAACAATCAGCCCCAGCATTTT. The variable domain in full, with residues beyond the CDR3 obtained from the reference TRBV7-9 and TRBJ1-5 genes, is DTGVSQNPRHKITKRGQNVTFRCDPISEHNRLYWYRQTLGQGPEFLTYFQNEAQLEKSRLLSDRFSAERPKGSFSTLEIQRTEQGDSAMYLCASSLAGTGNNQPQHFGDGTRLSIL.